Below, 15 T cell receptor beta chains from the same sample are listed, as sequenced in a study of T cells in Graves' hyperthyroidism and ophthalmopathy. Amplification targeted TCR beta CDR3 regions from RNA transcripts. First-round RT-PCR of the TCR CDR3 relied on the HTBI primer set. Each CDR3 protein gets one entry after TCRdb re-called the multiplex PCR reads with MiXCR. The sample yields just under 750,000 distinct CDR3 sequences, around a third seen once. Input material: blood. The receptors originated from a woman between 40 and 55 years old with Graves' hyperthyroidism.

This chain uses TRBV7-9 with TRBJ2-5, with D perhaps TRBD2 (6 bases). Trimming stripped 5 bases from V and 3 bases from J, with 13 bases between. CDR1 and CDR2 (germline): SEHNR, FQNEAQ (reference sequence). This CDR3 comprises 14 residues. In DNA, the CDR3 is TGTGCCAGCAGCACCCGACTAGAGGAAGAGACCCAGTACTTC. Its translation is CASSTRLEEETQYF. Variable domain in full (rest from reference TRBV7-9 and TRBJ2-5): DTGVSQNPRHKITKRGQNVTFRCDPISEHNRLYWYRQTLGQGPEFLTYFQNEAQLEKSRLLSDRFSAERPKGSFSTLEIQRTEQGDSAMYLCASSTRLEEETQYFGPGTRLLVL.

This clonotype was counted at least ten times. V is TRBV6-5 and J is TRBJ1-1, with D hard to call. Trimming cost V 0 bases and J 10 bases, with 6 bases left between them. Germline-derived CDR1 and CDR2 are MNHEY and SVGAGI. There are 11 residues in the CDR3. CDR3 in amino acids: CASSYSSTAFF. The CDR3 region has the DNA TGTGCCAGCAGTTACTCCAGTACAGCTTTCTTT.

Notes on this clonotype: At one end, the junction sequence differs from germline, possibly due to a read error. The CDR3 here is CAGSTRGTRAETQYF. CDR3 in DNA: TGTGCCGGCAGCACCCGGGGGACCCGCGCGGAGACCCAGTACTTC. This rearrangement joins TRBV11-2 to TRBJ2-5, with TRBD2 as a possible D gene (6 bases). Germline values: CDR1 SGHAT, CDR2 FQNNGV. The CDR3 contains 15 residues.

The count of this clonotype is one. V and J are TRBV19 and TRBJ2-6, with 7 bases fitting TRBD2. The V segment lost 3 bases and the J segment 2 bases; nucleotides outside the gene matches: 25. The CDR3 consists of 23 residues. Germline V lookup: CDR1 LNHDA, CDR2 SQIVND (reference sequence). The CDR3 sequence is CASSIFFSPKRGGILPGANVLTF. The DNA for the CDR3 is TGTGCCAGTAGTATTTTTTTCTCGCCCAAGCGGGGAGGGATACTCCCTGGGGCCAACGTCCTGACTTTC. Filled out from reference TRBV19 and TRBJ2-6, the complete variable domain reads DGGITQSPKYLFRKEGQNVTLSCEQNLNHDAMYWYRQDPGQGLRLIYYSQIVNDFQKGDIAEGYSVSREKKESFPLTVTSAQKNPTAFYLCASSIFFSPKRGGILPGANVLTFGAGSRLTVL.

The chain employs TRBV12-3 or TRBV12-4 and TRBJ1-2; D remains ambiguous. The V and J ends lost 6 bases and 2 bases respectively, with 16 bases between them. The CDR3 consists of 15 residues. The CDR3 nucleotides read TGTGCCAGCAGCTACGGACGTCTCCAAAACTATGGCTACACCTTC. It yields the protein CASSYGRLQNYGYTF.

The table lists this clonotype with a few counts. J is TRBJ2-7 and V is TRBV6-5; D gene ambiguous. Deletions cut 2 bases from V and 6 bases from J, with 20 bases between. The CDR3 is made up of 16 amino acids. CDR1 is MNHEY, CDR2 SVGAGI, per germline. As DNA, the CDR3 is TGTGCCAGCAGTTACGGAACCGGCCCTTTCTCAGGCGAGCAGTACTTC. This translates into CASSYGTGPFSGEQYF.

About this clonotype: A clone one base away is much larger, so this may be a read error. The chain is built from TRBV19 and TRBJ2-5; TRBD2 aligns across 8 bases. CDR1 and CDR2 from the germline V gene are LNHDA and SQIVND (reference sequence). The CDR3 runs 13 residues. V shed 11 bases, J shed 5 bases, and the junction held 10 bases outside the gene matches. As DNA, the CDR3 is TGTGCCTGCCACGGGGGGGGGTGGGAGACCCAGTACTTC. This codes for CACHGGGWETQYF.

The rearrangement links TRBV27 to TRBJ2-5, with 10 nucleotides matching TRBD1. Trimming removed 8 bases from V and 5 bases from J; junction bases left unmatched: 8. Looked up from germline, CDR1 is MNHEY and CDR2 is SMNVEV (reference sequence). The CDR3 consists of 14 residues. The chain's CDR3 is CASSGQGFGETQYF. CDR3 bases: TGTGCCAGCTCGGGACAGGGGTTCGGCGAGACCCAGTACTTC.

Comment on this clonotype: In this CDR3 the conserved last residue, phenylalanine or tryptophan, is missing, so a read error is likely. The rearrangement uses TRBV7-9 and TRBJ2-7; no clear D gene. The germline V gene has CDR1 SEHNR and CDR2 FQNEAQ (reference sequence). The CDR3 totals 9 residues. Trimming took 5 bases from V and 10 from J, leaving 6 bases between them. The CDR3 DNA sequence: TGTGCCAGCAGCCCGGACCAGTACAGG. The encoded protein is CASSPDQYR.

This clonotype appeared many times. This chain joins TRBV12-3 or TRBV12-4 and TRBJ2-7; 8 nucleotides agree with TRBD2. Losses at the gene ends were 6 bases for V and 6 bases for J; bases not matched to a gene: 7. This CDR3 comprises 13 residues. CDR3 DNA sequence: TGTGCCAGCAGAGCCCAACGGGAGGGCGAGCAGTACTTC. Translation gives CASRAQREGEQYF.

Many counts were recorded for this clonotype. The chain is built from TRBV15 and TRBJ2-7; TRBD1 aligns across 12 bases. Losses at the gene ends were 8 bases for V and 5 bases for J; bases not matched to a gene: 10. There are 15 residues in the CDR3. CDR1 and CDR2 from the germline V gene are LNHNV and YYDKDF (reference sequence). The CDR3 is CATDKGQGAVHEQYF. The DNA of the CDR3 is TGTGCCACCGATAAGGGACAGGGGGCTGTACACGAGCAGTACTTC. The complete variable domain, with remaining parts taken from reference TRBV15 and TRBJ2-7, reads DAMVIQNPRYQVTQFGKPVTLSCSQTLNHNVMYWYQQKSSQAPKLLFHYYDKDFNNEADTPDNFQSRRPNTSFCFLDIRSPGLGDTAMYLCATDKGQGAVHEQYFGPGTRLTVT.

There are a few counts of this clonotype. The junction departs from the called germline gene at one end, perhaps through a read error. This sequence joins TRBV7-9 and TRBJ2-5; D remains unclear. The CDR3 totals 14 residues. The germline V gene has CDR1 SEHNR and CDR2 FQNEAQ (reference sequence). CDR3 sequence: CASSQVIDRETQYF. CDR3 DNA sequence: TGCGCCAGCAGCCAAGTGATCGATCGGGAGACCCAGTACTTC. Together with reference TRBV7-9 and TRBJ2-5, the CDR3 gives the full variable domain: DTGVSQNPRHKITKRGQNVTFRCDPISEHNRLYWYRQTLGQGPEFLTYFQNEAQLEKSRLLSDRFSAERPKGSFSTLEIQRTEQGDSAMYLCASSQVIDRETQYFGPGTRLLVL.

With regard to this clonotype: Possible read error: a much larger clone is one base away. The CDR3 DNA reads TGTGCCACCAGTGATTTTCTAGGGGGCCAAGAGACCCAGTACTTC. It is translated as CATSDFLGGQETQYF. The chain carries TRBV24-1 and TRBJ2-5, with D perhaps matching TRBD1 (6 bases). V shed 1 base and J shed 1 base, with 9 bases lying between them. Germline V gene sequence: CDR1 KGHDR, CDR2 SFDVKD. This CDR3 is 15 amino acids long.

The rearrangement joins TRBV6-5 to TRBJ1-2; D uncertain. The germline CDR1 and CDR2 sequences are MNHEY and SVGAGI. This CDR3 has 13 amino acids. Trimming left V 5 bases short and J 6 bases short, with 13 bases between. The CDR3 DNA reads as TGTGCCAGCAGTCCACAGTCGCTGAATGGCTACACCTTC. It specifies CASSPQSLNGYTF.

This clonotype was counted many times. This chain uses TRBV2 with TRBJ1-2, with D possibly being TRBD1 (6 bases). V was trimmed by 4 bases and J by 6 bases, leaving 12 bases between them. Germline V gene sequence: CDR1 SNHLY, CDR2 FYNNEI. This CDR3 contains 13 residues. DNA for the CDR3: TGTGCCAGCAGTGTGGTAAGGGGGGATGGCTACACCTTC. Protein: CASSVVRGDGYTF.